The T cell receptor (beta chain) under discussion was sequenced for a study of OX40 agonist ivuxolimab in advanced cancers. Study information: The study reported partial responses in three patients: one hepatocellular carcinoma, two cutaneous melanoma. Findings and limits, study-wide: At 0.1 to 3.0 mg/kg and by week 6, CD4+ and CD8+ T cells in the blood had expanded clonally. Averaged across samples, CD8+ T cells carried more expanded clones than CD4+ did. Also showing low normalized T-cell clonal expansion were some of the nonresponders.

Generated by immunoSEQ multiplex PCR, the TCRdb table keeps only in-frame clones and is missing some. The sample shows around 35,000 clones, 70% to 80% of them seen only once. CDR3 length equals 12 residues. The V end lost 4 bases, the J end lost 4 bases, and 7 bases lay between the germline ends. Germline CDR1 reads SGDLS; CDR2 reads YYNGEE. As concerns this clone: Its cognate antigen is unknown.

The sample consisted of CD4+ or CD8+ T cells sorted from blood, taken in a trial of the OX40 agonist ivuxolimab. The origin of this receptor is an adult with an advanced solid tumor such as melanoma, head and neck, liver or kidney cancer. The chain is built from TRBV9 and TRBJ2-3, with D hard to call. CDR3 region: CASSSNPDTQYF. CDR3 nucleotide sequence: TGTGCCAGCAGCTCCAACCCAGATACGCAGTATTTT.